This T cell receptor beta chain was captured by sequencing in a study of shared clonotypes between healthy human individuals (dated by TCRdb to 2020 to 2021). Regarding the study in general: The cohort included a few men and a couple of women between 18 and 49 years of age. For each donor, three plates each were used for CD4 naive and CD4 memory, two plates were used for CD8 naive, and one plate was used for CD8 memory. To estimate repertoire size and how much clonotype sharing occurs between individuals, the study deeply sequenced the blood TCR repertoires of five healthy adults. Different laboratories and diverse techniques were used to prepare libraries and sequence TCR repertoires, to increase sequencing depth and limit assay-specific biases. Between about 0.94 and 8.9 billion PBMCs per donor were obtained by leukapheresis.

This clone showed up just once. Its antigen specificity is not known. Base qualities were left out, and no much larger clone turns up one base away. Donors were healthy HIV-negative adults with no recently reported acute infections or vaccinations. Every donor was a Caucasian adult residing in Nashville, Tennessee, USA. CD4+ T cells were enriched through magnetic negative selection, after which naive cells were positively selected on CD45RA and the remaining negative fraction served as the memory subset. After blood collection by leukapheresis, PBMCs were isolated using Ficoll-Histopaque density gradient centrifugation and then cryopreserved in the vapor phase of liquid nitrogen. Analytical flow cytometry was used to check the purity and quantity of every magnetically sorted T cell population. Genomic DNA was isolated from each sorted fraction and quantified by UV absorbance on a Nanodrop 2000c. Using the deep immunoSEQ assay, multiplex PCR amplified TCR CDR3 regions from genomic DNA. For each cell subset, the extracted genomic DNA was distributed evenly across all wells of several immunoSEQ 96-well plates, and each plate served as one replicate. For sorted subsets, around 200 ng genomic DNA, equal to approximately 30,000 T cell genomes, was loaded into each replicate PCR. The purified libraries were quantified using a Qubit 3.0 fluorometer, sized with a Bioanalyzer 2100, and then quantified again using the KAPA Library Quantification kit. Each immunoSEQ 96-well plate was sequenced on its own single-read 150-cycle Illumina NextSeq 550 flow cell. The published analysis was carried out like this. The immunoSEQ output contained only junctional sequences without quality scores, so filtering could not match that applied to full-length reads. To assign V/J genes and CDR3, sequences were annotated using PyIR, a Python wrapper for IgBLAST v1.9, with IMGT germline references. Reads were removed for weak V/J assignments (E-value above 1e-6), missing CDR3, stop codons, out-of-frame junctions, or ambiguous translated residues. V3J clonotypes were defined as sequences sharing an identical inferred V gene, J gene, and CDR3 amino acid sequence. To compute the percentage overlap between repertoires, the number of shared unique clonotypes was divided by the size of the smaller repertoire. Repertoire richness was assessed with RTK rarefaction, the Chao1 estimator, and Recon v2.1 estimates of unobserved clonotypes. Generation probabilities for all TCRbeta clonotypes obtained by the gDNA method from several donors were computed using OLGA. TCRdb took this table from immuneACCESS and kept in-frame rearrangements with V and J called. Such tables lack part of the clones; where checked against another copy, unresolved V genes explain under half of the gap, and the rest is unexplained. V and J calls plus clone size are reproduced from that table; the DNA served to infer D and trimming. This sample gives about 680,000 clones in total; more than 70% of them show up just once. The ten largest make up roughly 1.8% of the sample.

General conclusions and limits of the study: Incomplete sequencing was indicated by rarefaction of sorted-subset datasets, despite the large sequencing depth. When a few donors were compared, the shared fraction of clonotypes was around 5% for naive CD4, over 3% for naive CD8, about 2.4% for memory CD4, and 0.4% for memory CD8. Pairwise subsampling indicated that sequencing depth was expected to affect the degree of clonotype sharing among donors. The small number of donors limited the genetic and exposure-history diversity represented. Larger estimated clonotype richness was generally found for naive subsets than for memory subsets. Compared with non-shared clonotypes, clonotypes shared by all four sorted-subset donors had higher generation probabilities. Sampling was restricted to blood, and TCR repertoires in tissue are likely to differ from TCR repertoires in blood.

From cysteine to phenylalanine, the CDR3 is 13 amino acids long. The entry retains the CDR3 DNA only, 39 bases that are in frame from base 1. CDR1 and CDR2 (SNHLY, FYNNEI) derive from the germline V gene. V gives up 1 base and J gives up 5 bases, and the segment between their germline ends measures 5 bases. This sequence uses TRBV2 and TRBJ2-2; the D gene assignment is ambiguous. Sequencing input: memory CD4+ T cells sorted from blood. The cell subset or site label on this specimen signifies: CD45RA-negative fraction. The sequence was obtained from a woman aged 25 to 39 in good health. The DNA reads TGTGCCAGCAGTGAAGAGTTGACCGGGGAGCTGTTTTTT. This codes for CASSEELTGELFF.